Listed below are T cell receptor beta chains from one sample, sequenced in a study of OX40 agonist ivuxolimab in advanced cancers. Assay used: immunoSEQ multiplex PCR; TCRdb lists only in-frame clones, some missing. The table includes around 90,000 clones, around 86% detected once. Sequencing was performed on CD4+ or CD8+ T cells sorted from blood, taken in a trial of the OX40 agonist ivuxolimab. Receptor source: an adult with an advanced solid tumor such as melanoma, head and neck, liver or kidney cancer. CDR3s include the opening cysteine and the closing phenylalanine or tryptophan. D genes are given only for firm matches. Clone sizes are given selectively: once, few, many, or a class where the clone is expanded.

V gene	J gene	CDR3 length	D gene	clone size	CDR3 protein	CDR3 DNA
TRBV15	TRBJ2-5	14	TRBD2	-	CATSRASGEETQYF	TGTGCCACCAGCAGAGCAAGCGGGGAGGAGACCCAGTACTTC
TRBV4-2	TRBJ2-5	16	TRBD1	-	CASSQGSDRAGETQYF	TGTGCCAGCAGCCAAGGGTCAGACAGGGCCGGGGAGACCCAGTACTTC
TRBV11-2	TRBJ2-7	15	TRBD2	few	CASSLDRGLAREQYF	TGTGCCAGCAGCTTAGATAGGGGACTAGCTCGCGAGCAGTACTTC
TRBV6-5	TRBJ1-1	14	-	few	CASSYVLQNTEAFF	TGTGCCAGCAGTTATGTCTTGCAGAACACTGAAGCTTTCTTT
TRBV18	TRBJ2-7	15	-	-	CASSLGTAGSDEQYF	TGTGCCAGCTCACTAGGGACAGCGGGATCTGACGAGCAGTACTTC
TRBV4-2	TRBJ2-3	19	TRBD2	-	CASSQERLAGGLRTDTQYF	TGTGCCAGCAGCCAAGAAAGACTAGCGGGGGGTCTCCGCACAGATACGCAGTATTTT
TRBV19	TRBJ2-5	15	TRBD2	-	CASSLTSGGFETQYF	TGTGCCAGTAGCTTGACTAGCGGGGGATTTGAGACCCAGTACTTC
TRBV5-8	TRBJ2-5	13	-	-	CASRDGGGETQYF	TGTGCCAGCAGAGACGGAGGGGGAGAGACCCAGTACTTC
TRBV7-2	TRBJ2-7	11	-	-	CASSQVGEQYF	TGTGCCAGCAGCCAGGTCGGCGAGCAGTACTTC
TRBV18	TRBJ2-3	11	-	-	CASSPQDTQYF	TGTGCCAGCTCACCGCAAGATACGCAGTATTTT
TRBV28	TRBJ2-7	14	-	-	CASSYTRLPGEQYF	TGTGCCAGCAGCTACACTCGACTCCCGGGCGAGCAGTACTTC
TRBV6-5	TRBJ2-7	11	-	-	CASRGGDEQYF	TGTGCCAGCAGGGGGGGCGACGAGCAGTACTTC
TRBV29-1	TRBJ1-4	13	-	-	CSVEGVNGRELFF	TGCAGCGTTGAAGGGGTTAATGGAAGGGAACTGTTTTTT
TRBV7-6	TRBJ2-2	15	TRBD1	once	CASSLGQGYTGELFF	TGTGCCAGCAGCTTAGGACAGGGGTACACCGGGGAGCTGTTTTTT
TRBV4-2	TRBJ2-3	14	TRBD2	-	CASSQVAGGNTQYF	TGTGCCAGCAGCCAAGTGGCGGGGGGGAATACGCAGTATTTT
TRBV2	TRBJ2-7	15	TRBD2	-	CASSGGLAGATGQYF	TGTGCCAGCAGTGGGGGACTAGCGGGGGCTACGGGGCAGTACTTC
TRBV5-5	TRBJ2-5	15	TRBD1	-	CASSLRQGVQVGQYF	TGTGCCAGCAGCTTGAGACAGGGGGTACAAGTGGGCCAGTACTTC
TRBV5-5	TRBJ1-4	17	-	-	CASSLAGQATLNEKLFF	TGTGCCAGCAGCTTGGCGGGCCAGGCAACCCTTAATGAAAAACTGTTTTTT
TRBV5-1	TRBJ2-1	15	TRBD1	-	CASSLGQGGRNEQFF	TGCGCCAGCAGCTTGGGACAGGGTGGAAGGAATGAGCAGTTCTTC
TRBV6-6	TRBJ2-6	14	-	-	CASTPGAGANVLTF	TGTGCCAGCACCCCAGGGGCTGGGGCCAACGTCCTGACTTTC
TRBV11-2	TRBJ1-3	15	-	-	CASSPAVVSGNTIYF	TGTGCCAGCAGCCCGGCGGTAGTCTCTGGAAACACCATATATTTT
TRBV6-6	TRBJ1-4	16	-	-	CASSYSGTSTNEKLFF	TGTGCCAGCAGTTACTCAGGGACATCAACTAATGAAAAACTGTTTTTT
TRBV5-8	TRBJ1-3	16	-	-	CASSLTRRRTGNTIYF	TGTGCCAGCAGCTTGACAAGAAGGCGGACTGGAAACACCATATATTTT
TRBV7-6	TRBJ2-7	14	-	-	CASSSRGTPYEQYF	TGTGCCAGCAGCTCCCGCGGGACACCCTACGAGCAGTACTTC
TRBV7-2	TRBJ2-7	14	TRBD2	-	CASSLVGGDYEQYF	TGTGCCAGCAGCTTAGTGGGAGGGGACTACGAGCAGTACTTC
TRBV19	TRBJ1-4	13	-	-	CASSNYLGEKLFF	TGTGCCAGTAGTAACTATTTGGGTGAAAAACTGTTTTTT
TRBV19	TRBJ2-3	16	TRBD2	few	CATSMERGRSTDTQYF	TGTGCCACCAGTATGGAGCGGGGGAGGAGCACAGATACGCAGTATTTT
TRBV5-4	TRBJ1-6	17	-	-	CASSPGRETRHNSPLHF	TGTGCCAGCAGCCCGGGACGGGAAACGAGGCATAATTCACCCCTCCACTTT
TRBV29-1	TRBJ1-3	13	-	-	CSVEPVSGNTIYF	TGCAGCGTTGAACCAGTCTCTGGAAACACCATATATTTT
TRBV5-1	TRBJ2-2	16	-	-	CASSSQATDRSGELFF	TGCGCCAGCAGCTCCCAAGCAACAGACCGATCCGGGGAGCTGTTTTTT
TRBV7-3	TRBJ2-2	16	-	-	CASSLFTTGGTGELFF	TGTGCCAGCAGCTTATTCACGACCGGGGGCACCGGGGAGCTGTTTTTT
TRBV7-9	TRBJ1-4	15	-	-	CASSVYSSTNEKLFF	TGTGCCAGCAGTGTGTACAGCTCAACTAATGAAAAACTGTTTTTT
TRBV19	TRBJ1-5	13	TRBD1	-	CASRGTGAQPQHF	TGTGCCAGTAGGGGGACAGGGGCCCAGCCCCAGCATTTT
TRBV5-6	TRBJ2-5	15	-	-	CASTPGSPTQETQYF	TGTGCCAGCACCCCAGGGTCTCCTACCCAAGAGACCCAGTACTTC
TRBV19	TRBJ1-1	15	-	-	CASSSGLAANTEAFF	TGTGCCAGTAGTTCAGGACTAGCAGCGAACACTGAAGCTTTCTTT
TRBV25-1	TRBJ2-3	13	-	-	CASSVTGTDTQYF	TGTGCCAGCAGTGTAACAGGGACAGATACGCAGTATTTT
TRBV5-5	TRBJ2-7	15	-	-	CASSLEAQWGYEQYF	TGTGCCAGCAGCTTGGAGGCCCAGTGGGGCTACGAGCAGTACTTC
TRBV18	TRBJ1-1	14	-	-	CASSPLGGGTEAFF	TGTGCCAGCTCACCCCTTGGTGGGGGCACTGAAGCTTTCTTT
TRBV13	TRBJ2-5	16	TRBD1	-	CASSRNPGQRSQDQYF	TGTGCCAGCAGCAGAAATCCGGGACAGCGCTCCCAGGACCAGTACTTC
TRBV19	TRBJ1-2	16	-	-	CASSIERQAPNYGYTF	TGTGCCAGTAGTATAGAACGGCAGGCTCCTAACTATGGCTACACCTTC
TRBV5-1	TRBJ2-1	15	-	-	CASSPRGASYNEQFF	TGCGCCAGCAGCCCGAGGGGAGCCTCCTACAATGAGCAGTTCTTC
TRBV6-1	TRBJ1-1	13	-	-	CAVRGGADTEAFF	TGTGCCGTCCGGGGGGGGGCAGACACTGAAGCTTTCTTT
TRBV9	TRBJ2-2	15	-	-	CASSREPQGPGELFF	TGTGCCAGCAGCAGAGAACCCCAGGGTCCCGGGGAGCTGTTTTTT
TRBV5-6	TRBJ1-1	16	-	few	CASSPTDNWGNTEAFF	TGTGCCAGCAGCCCGACGGACAACTGGGGGAACACTGAAGCTTTCTTT
TRBV9	TRBJ2-1	16	-	few	CASSVAGSSSYNEQFF	TGTGCCAGCAGCGTAGCTGGGTCAAGCTCCTACAATGAGCAGTTCTTC
TRBV14	TRBJ2-3	19	TRBD1	-	CASSLAFPPTGGFTDTQYF	TGTGCCAGCAGCCTTGCTTTTCCTCCCACAGGGGGATTCACAGATACGCAGTATTTT
TRBV5-4	TRBJ2-2	18	-	-	CASSPRPPSDRNTGELFF	TGTGCCAGCAGCCCACGGCCCCCTAGCGACAGGAACACCGGGGAGCTGTTTTTT
TRBV11-1	TRBJ1-2	14	-	-	CASSPWDGPGGYTF	TGTGCCAGCAGCCCGTGGGACGGTCCTGGGGGCTACACCTTC
TRBV19	TRBJ2-3	14	TRBD2	-	CASKEVAGTDTQYF	TGTGCCAGTAAAGAGGTAGCGGGGACAGATACGCAGTATTTT
TRBV9	TRBJ2-2	14	-	-	CASSLTSGAGELFF	TGTGCCAGCAGCTTAACTTCAGGGGCCGGGGAGCTGTTTTTT
TRBV5-1	TRBJ2-5	16	-	-	CASSPDYVGGRETQYF	TGCGCCAGCAGCCCGGATTATGTGGGGGGCCGGGAGACCCAGTACTTC